Each of the 14 T cell receptor beta chains below was sequenced from the same sample in a study of CD8 T cells in Susac syndrome (dated by TCRdb to the late 2010s). Library construction relied on the immunoSEQ multiplex PCR assay. RNA was extracted with the RNeasy kit and about 0.5 to 1 ug was reverse transcribed using random hexamers. In TCRdb, the public reads were trimmed at Q25 with fastp and aligned with MiXCR, with productive beta chains retained. Each CDR3 protein gets just one entry, which takes the most common genes and DNA from the rows behind it. A total of approximately 200,000 distinct CDR3 sequences appear in this sample, 92% of them only once. About 0.12% of the sample is held by the ten biggest clonotypes. Specimen: CD8+ T cells from PBMCs. These receptors were taken from a human donor with multiple sclerosis.

The chain employs TRBV10-3 and TRBJ2-1; 7 nucleotides match TRBD1. The CDR3 runs to 14 residues. Germline V gene sequence: CDR1 ENHRY, CDR2 SYGVKD. Trimming took 3 bases from V and 8 from J; bases not matched to a gene: 7. The CDR3 nucleotides are TGTGCCATCAGTGATAGGGACAGTCTCCATGAGCAGTTCTTC. Translating it yields CAISDRDSLHEQFF.

This CDR3 is CASSVEGYTEAFF. The CDR3 nucleotides read TGTGCCAGCAGCGTAGAAGGTTACACTGAAGCTTTCTTT. This chain links TRBV9 with TRBJ1-1; D gene uncertain. Germline CDR1 is SGDLS and CDR2 is YYNGEE. The V end lost 0 bases, the J end lost 3 bases, and 6 bases lay between the germline ends. This CDR3 spans 13 amino acids.

The genes are TRBV6-2 or TRBV6-3 and TRBJ1-1; TRBD1 matches at 11 bases. CDR1 MNHEY and CDR2 SVGEGT come from the germline V gene. The CDR3 is made up of 15 amino acids. V dropped 3 bases and J dropped 3; count of bases not matched to a gene: 3. CDR3 DNA sequence: TGTGCCAGCAGTTATTGGGGACAGGGGGACACTGAAGCTTTCTTT. This encodes CASSYWGQGDTEAFF.

The chain joins TRBV5-6 to TRBJ2-1; the D is unclear. The CDR3 runs to 12 residues. V lost 0 bases and J 11 bases, leaving 9 bases between the germline ends. Germline lookup yields CDR1 SGHDT and CDR2 YYEEEE. In nucleotides, the CDR3 is TGTGCCAGCAGCTTGGGTCTATCCAAGCAGTTCTTC. Protein: CASSLGLSKQFF.

The rearrangement joins TRBV5-1 to TRBJ2-7; D is perhaps TRBD2 (5 bases). This CDR3 spans 15 amino acids. Per germline, CDR1 SGHRS and CDR2 YFSETQ. Trimming removed 4 bases from V and 3 bases from J, with 17 bases in between. The DNA for the CDR3 is TGCGCCAGCAGCCACCATCAGGCCGGGATCTACGAGCAGTACTTC. The encoded protein is CASSHHQAGIYEQYF.

The CDR3 DNA is TGTGCCAGCAGGCCCACAGGGGGTACTGTTCAGCCCCAGCATTTT. Protein product: CASRPTGGTVQPQHF. The rearrangement links TRBV6-5 to TRBJ1-5; 8 bases are a match to TRBD1. CDR3 length: 15 residues. Per germline, CDR1 MNHEY and CDR2 SVGAGI. Trimming at V came to 6 bases and at J to 6 bases, leaving 10 bases not matched to a gene.

The chain employs TRBV5-1 and TRBJ2-7, with D hard to call. Germline CDR1 SGHRS, CDR2 YFSETQ. Trimming took off 4 bases at V and 0 bases at J, with 8 bases between the two ends. This CDR3 is 13 amino acids long. The CDR3 region is CASSLQASYEQYF. CDR3 coding DNA: TGCGCCAGCAGCCTGCAGGCCTCCTACGAGCAGTACTTC.

V is TRBV11-1 and J is TRBJ1-1; D remains unclear. V lost 2 bases to trimming and J lost 3 bases, with 7 bases between them. Per the germline V gene, CDR1 is SGHAT and CDR2 is FQDESV (reference sequence). The CDR3 contains 13 residues. The CDR3 DNA is TGTGCCAGCAGCTTACGGCTGTACACTGAAGCTTTCTTT. It specifies CASSLRLYTEAFF. The full variable domain, its missing parts supplied by reference TRBV11-1 and TRBJ1-1, is EAEVAQSPRYKITEKSQAVAFWCDPISGHATLYWYRQILGQGPELLVQFQDESVVDDSQLPKDRFSAERLKGVDSTLKIQPAELGDSAMYLCASSLRLYTEAFFGQGTRLTVV.

This CDR3 reads CSVDEALRYQYF. CDR3 nucleotides: TGCAGCGTTGATGAAGCCCTGCGTTATCAGTATTTT. This chain links TRBV29-1 with TRBJ2-3, with no clear D. Looked up from germline, CDR1 is SQVTM and CDR2 is ANQGSEA. The CDR3 has 12 amino acids. V shed 3 bases and J shed 12 bases, with 16 bases lying between them.

This clonotype was observed a handful of times. The chain employs TRBV12-3 or TRBV12-4 and TRBJ1-1; maybe TRBD1 (6 bases). CDR3 length: 14 residues. V was cut by 5 bases and J by 4 bases, with 14 bases left in between. This CDR3 is CASSLQQGATEAFF. In DNA, the CDR3 is TGTGCCAGCAGTCTCCAACAGGGAGCCACTGAAGCTTTCTTT.

The V call is TRBV7-9, the J call TRBJ2-7; tentatively, D is TRBD2 (6 bases). In germline, CDR1 is SEHNR, CDR2 FQNEAQ (reference sequence). The germline V and J ends were trimmed by 2 bases and 5 bases, with 7 bases remaining between them. The CDR3 length is 12 residues. In DNA, the CDR3 is TGTGCCAGCAGCTTATGGGGGGACGAGCAGTACTTC. Protein product: CASSLWGDEQYF.

The chain has TRBV29-1 and TRBJ2-2; D ambiguous. Germline values: CDR1 SQVTM, CDR2 ANQGSEA. CDR3 length: 12 residues. V lost 5 bases and J 6 bases, leaving 10 bases between the germline ends. The chain's CDR3 is CSVYGEAGELFF. DNA of the CDR3: TGCAGCGTTTATGGGGAAGCCGGGGAGCTGTTTTTT.

The rearrangement joins TRBV14 to TRBJ1-2, with no clear D. The CDR3 consists of 17 residues. Germline lookup yields CDR1 SGHDN and CDR2 FVKESK. Trimming took 0 bases from V and 4 from J, leaving 18 bases between them. DNA for the CDR3: TGTGCCAGCAGCCAAGATAGGACGGAGGCGCCGGGCTATGGCTACACCTTC. This sequence encodes CASSQDRTEAPGYGYTF.

Turning to this clonotype: One end of the junction fails to match germline, which may point to a read error. CDR3 sequence (DNA): TGTGCCAGCAGCGACGGGGCCGGGGCCCCCGTCTTC. Translation gives CASSDGAGAPVF. The gene calls are TRBV9 and TRBJ2-1; D tentatively fits TRBD1 or TRBD2 (5 bases each). This CDR3 contains 12 residues. Germline CDR1 and CDR2: SGDLS and YYNGEE.